This T cell receptor (beta chain) comes out of a study of OX40 agonist ivuxolimab in advanced cancers. As for the study in general: Patients were given ivuxolimab, an antibody that agonizes OX40 (CD134).

The study sampled blood at baseline, cycle 4 day 1, and cycle 7 day 1. Per germline, CDR1 MGHRA and CDR2 YSYEKL. CDR3 length: 15 amino acids. The V and J ends lost 4 bases and 0 bases respectively, with 10 bases between them. The assay was immunoSEQ multiplex PCR, and TCRdb's table has in-frame clones only and misses some. The data show under 70,000 clones, 75% to 90% seen once. The clonotype originates from an adult with an advanced solid tumor such as melanoma, head and neck, liver or kidney cancer. Sample: CD4+ or CD8+ T cells sorted from blood, taken in a trial of the OX40 agonist ivuxolimab. The rearrangement uses TRBV4-1 and TRBJ2-1; D is possibly TRBD2 (6 bases). The CDR3 region is CASSRDFSSYNEQFF. DNA for the CDR3: TGCGCCAGCAGCCGGGACTTCAGCTCCTACAATGAGCAGTTCTTC.